The 32 T cell receptor beta chains below were found in one sample sequenced in a study of identical twins. TCRdb redid the calling of the 5' RACE reads with MiXCR, one entry per CDR3 protein. The sample lists approximately 1.8 million distinct CDR3 sequences, more than 30% seen once, with under 0.35% in the top ten. What was sequenced was cord blood. These receptors all stem from a newborn girl in good health.

The rearrangement links TRBV2 to TRBJ1-1, with D possibly TRBD1 on 6 matching bases. The CDR3 extends over 14 amino acids. V was pared by 10 bases and J by 4 bases, with 19 bases between. CDR1 and CDR2 from the germline V gene are SNHLY and FYNNEI. Here the CDR3 reads CATKRGGASTEAFF. CDR3 bases: TGTGCCACCAAACGGGGGGGCGCATCCACTGAAGCTTTCTTT.

This clonotype was observed a few times. The V and J genes are TRBV20-1 and TRBJ1-2; D uncertain. The germline CDR1 and CDR2 sequences are DFQATT and SNEGSKA (reference sequence). The CDR3 spans 12 residues. V gave up 0 bases and J gave up 7 bases, with 9 bases separating them. CDR3 DNA sequence: TGCAGTGCTAGAGATGGTGGTTTTGGCTACACCTTC. This gives the protein CSARDGGFGYTF.

This clonotype was picked up many times. This chain links TRBV10-3 with TRBJ2-7; 7 bases match TRBD1. Germline lookup yields CDR1 ENHRY and CDR2 SYGVKD. V lost 4 bases and J lost 5; bases outside the gene matches: 8. CDR3 size: 14 residues. Here the CDR3 reads CAISGDRVRNEQYF. In DNA form, the CDR3 reads TGTGCCATCAGTGGAGACAGGGTGAGGAACGAGCAGTACTTC.

This chain links TRBV3-1 with TRBJ1-1; D is ambiguous. Trimming took off 2 bases at V and 0 bases at J, with 10 bases between the two ends. Germline V lookup: CDR1 LGHDT, CDR2 YNNKEL (reference sequence). This CDR3 is built from 15 residues. CDR3 region: CASSQRGSMNTEAFF. CDR3 bases: TGTGCCAGCAGCCAACGGGGATCCATGAACACTGAAGCTTTCTTT.

V and J are TRBV20-1 and TRBJ1-5; D is uncertain. V lost 4 bases to trimming and J lost 5 bases, with 24 bases between them. CDR3 length: 17 amino acids. Germline assignment: CDR1 DFQATT and CDR2 SNEGSKA (reference sequence). In DNA, the CDR3 is TGCAGTGCTAAGGAAGCGAGGGTCGCTCATGTTTATCAGCCCCAGCATTTT. It specifies CSAKEARVAHVYQPQHF.

V and J are TRBV20-1 and TRBJ2-3; D ambiguous. The CDR3 totals 12 residues. CDR1 and CDR2 from the germline V gene are DFQATT and SNEGSKA (reference sequence). Trimming took 2 bases from V and 5 from J, leaving 8 bases between them. The CDR3 region is CSARLRLDTQYF. The CDR3 nucleotides read TGCAGTGCTAGACTTCGGCTAGATACGCAGTATTTT.

This clonotype appeared a few times. V gene TRBV29-1 combines with J gene TRBJ1-2; D remains unclear. Germline V gene data show CDR1 as SQVTM and CDR2 as ANQGSEA. The CDR3 loop spans 13 amino acids. With 3 bases removed from V and 0 bases from J, the gap between germline ends came to 8 bases. CDR3 nucleotide sequence: TGCAGCGTTGAGGGGTATGCTAACTATGGCTACACCTTC. Protein sequence: CSVEGYANYGYTF.

The rearrangement links TRBV7-9 to TRBJ2-1; D ambiguous. This CDR3 is 13 amino acids long. The V end lost 1 base, the J end lost 10 bases, and 11 bases lay between the germline ends. Per the germline V gene, CDR1 is SEHNR and CDR2 is FQNEAQ (reference sequence). The CDR3 DNA is TGTGCCAGCAGCTTAGTCCTTAGCTACGAGCAGTTCTTC. Its protein is CASSLVLSYEQFF.

On this clonotype: Lacking the conserved final phenylalanine or tryptophan, this CDR3 likely reflects a read error. The rearrangement joins TRBV20-1 to TRBJ2-7, with D unresolved. Deletions cut 1 base from V and 1 base from J, with 8 bases between. The CDR3 runs 13 residues. In germline, CDR1 is DFQATT, CDR2 SNEGSKA (reference sequence). Here the CDR3 reads CSARVAGSYEQYL. The CDR3 DNA reads as TGCAGTGCTAGAGTTGCCGGATCCTACGAGCAGTACTTA.

This clonotype has only a few counts. The CDR3 loop is CASSLALQGLNTEAFF. DNA for the CDR3: TGCGCCAGCAGCTTGGCCCTTCAGGGGCTGAACACTGAAGCTTTCTTT. The chain has TRBV5-1 and TRBJ1-1, with D possibly being TRBD1 (6 bases). The germline V gene has CDR1 SGHRS and CDR2 YFSETQ. The CDR3 has 16 residues. V lost 0 bases and J 0 bases, leaving 12 bases between the germline ends.

The V call is TRBV6-5, the J call TRBJ1-2, with D maybe TRBD1 (6 bases). V was pared by 7 bases and J by 8 bases, with 23 bases between. CDR3 length: 15 amino acids. From germline, CDR1 is MNHEY and CDR2 SVGAGI. The CDR3 coding sequence is TGTGCCAGCAAATTACGTCCGGGCAGGGGCAAGGGCTACACCTTC. As protein: CASKLRPGRGKGYTF.

A few counts support this clonotype. The gene calls are TRBV3-1 and TRBJ2-3; the D is unclear. The V and J ends lost 1 base and 5 bases respectively, with 13 bases between them. This CDR3 comprises 15 residues. CDR1 is LGHDT and CDR2 is YNNKEL in the germline V gene (reference sequence). Here the CDR3 reads CASSQGRVVEDTQYF. The CDR3 DNA sequence: TGTGCCAGCAGCCAAGGTAGGGTAGTTGAAGATACGCAGTATTTT.

This clonotype appeared a few times. The V call is TRBV20-1, the J call TRBJ2-3; no definite D call. CDR1 and CDR2 from the germline V gene are DFQATT and SNEGSKA (reference sequence). This CDR3 has 10 amino acids. Trimming removed 3 bases at V and 6 bases at J, with 4 bases between. The CDR3 nucleotides read TGCAGTGCTAGCAAGGATACGCAGTATTTT. This translates into CSASKDTQYF.

This clonotype has just a few counts. The chain links TRBV20-1 to TRBJ2-1; 11 bases map to TRBD2. Germline CDR1 and CDR2: DFQATT and SNEGSKA (reference sequence). Unmatched junction bases numbered 5, after V lost 4 bases and J lost 0 bases. The CDR3 totals 16 residues. CDR3 nucleotide sequence: TGCAGTGCTACCACTAGCGGGGGCAGCTCCTACAATGAGCAGTTCTTC. Translated: CSATTSGGSSYNEQFF.

The gene calls are TRBV20-1 and TRBJ2-1; no reliable D call. V shed 0 bases and J shed 8 bases, with 14 bases lying between them. Germline CDR1 DFQATT, CDR2 SNEGSKA (reference sequence). This CDR3 is 14 amino acids long. CDR3 region: CSARDVRPADEQFF. In nucleotides, the CDR3 is TGCAGTGCTAGAGATGTCAGGCCAGCCGATGAGCAGTTCTTC.

The J gene is TRBJ2-1, the V gene TRBV12-3 or TRBV12-4, with 8 bases that match TRBD2. The CDR3 has 16 residues. V was pared by 2 bases and J by 1 base, with 4 bases of the junction left unmatched. In nucleotides, the CDR3 is TGTGCCAGCAGTTTATGGGTAGCGGGGTCCTACAATGAGCAGTTCTTC. It translates to CASSLWVAGSYNEQFF.

The V and J genes are TRBV20-1 and TRBJ1-5; tentative D call: TRBD1 (6 bases). Germline V lookup: CDR1 DFQATT, CDR2 SNEGSKA (reference sequence). The CDR3 consists of 14 residues. The V gene lost 3 bases and the J gene lost 1 base, with 10 bases spanning the gap. Here the CDR3 reads CSARPGQSNQPQHF. In nucleotides, the CDR3 is TGCAGTGCTAGGCCTGGACAGAGCAATCAGCCCCAGCATTTT.

The rearrangement links TRBV28 to TRBJ1-5; no reliable D call. The CDR3 extends over 13 amino acids. V gave up 6 bases and J gave up 6 bases, with 12 bases separating them. The V gene's germline CDR1 is MDHEN and CDR2 SYDVKM. The CDR3, as DNA: TGTGCCAGCAGCCCGACTTGGGTTCAGCCCCAGCATTTT. Amino acid sequence: CASSPTWVQPQHF.

The chain is built from TRBV20-1 and TRBJ1-2; possible D gene TRBD1, 5 bases. Germline V CDR1 and CDR2: DFQATT, SNEGSKA (reference sequence). V was trimmed by 3 bases and J by 5 bases, leaving 25 bases between them. The CDR3 has 17 amino acids. CDR3 DNA sequence: TGCAGTGCTAGGAAAGCCCAAATTTATGGGGCTACTTATGGCTACACCTTC. This codes for CSARKAQIYGATYGYTF.

The sample holds a few counts of this clonotype. V gene TRBV20-1 combines with J gene TRBJ2-1; tentatively, D is TRBD2 (5 bases). This CDR3 has 11 residues. V lost 5 bases, J lost 9 bases, and 11 bases lay in between. The germline gives CDR1 DFQATT, CDR2 SNEGSKA (reference sequence). As DNA, the CDR3 is TGCAGTGCTCAAAAAGAGGGTGAGCAGTTCTTC. Its translation: CSAQKEGEQFF.

This clonotype appeared a few times. This chain links TRBV5-6 with TRBJ2-7; D ambiguous. The last part of the DNA fits TRBJ2-5 better; the J call may be wrong. This CDR3 has 12 amino acids. CDR1 and CDR2 from the germline V gene are SGHDT and YYEEEE. The CDR3 here is CASSLSSKTQYF. CDR3 nucleotides: TGTGCCAGCAGCTTGTCATCGAAGACCCAGTACTTC.

This chain links TRBV29-1 with TRBJ1-5; no clear D. V was clipped by 6 bases and J by 3 bases, with 12 bases between them. The germline V gene encodes CDR1 SQVTM and CDR2 ANQGSEA. There are 13 residues in the CDR3. The CDR3 loop is CSVQDGPNQPQHF. The DNA for the CDR3 is TGCAGCGTCCAGGACGGACCCAATCAGCCCCAGCATTTT. Combining the CDR3 with reference TRBV29-1 and TRBJ1-5 gives the whole variable domain SAVISQKPSRDICQRGTSLTIQCQVDSQVTMMFWYRQQPGQSLTLIATANQGSEATYESGFVIDKFPISRPNLTFSTLTVSNMSPEDSSIYLCSVQDGPNQPQHFGDGTRLSIL.

For this clonotype: At one end the junction does not follow the germline gene, possibly because of a read error. J is TRBJ2-1 and V is TRBV29-1; 7 bases are shared with TRBD1. Germline values: CDR1 SQVTM, CDR2 ANQGSEA. This CDR3 has 14 amino acids. CDR3 loop: CGVATGLSYNEQFF. DNA of the CDR3: TGCGGCGTTGCGACAGGGCTCTCCTACAATGAGCAGTTCTTC.

The J gene is TRBJ1-2, the V gene TRBV10-1; tentatively, D is TRBD1 (5 bases). Deletions cut 2 bases from V and 3 bases from J, with 13 bases between. This CDR3 is 15 amino acids long. Germline-derived CDR1 and CDR2 are WNHNN and SYGVQD (reference sequence). The CDR3 protein is CASSEKVGDDYGYTF. CDR3 coding DNA: TGCGCCAGCAGTGAGAAGGTGGGGGATGACTATGGCTACACCTTC.

The rearrangement uses TRBV15 and TRBJ1-1; D uncertain. The length of the CDR3 is 16 residues. In germline, CDR1 is LNHNV, CDR2 YYDKDF (reference sequence). With 0 bases removed from V and 3 bases from J, the gap between germline ends came to 14 bases. CDR3 sequence (DNA): TGTGCCACCAGCAGAGAGTTAGGCCACTGGGACACTGAAGCTTTCTTT. Translated: CATSRELGHWDTEAFF.

This clonotype was detected a few times. This chain connects TRBV7-2 to TRBJ2-7, with 12 bases aligning to TRBD2. The CDR3 is 15 amino acids. The V gene's germline CDR1 is SGHTA and CDR2 FQGNSA. V lost 8 bases to trimming and J lost 4 bases; unmatched junction nucleotides: 9. CDR3 coding DNA: TGTGCCAGCCGTCTCACGGGGACTAGCGGGTACGAGCAGTACTTC. Translation gives CASRLTGTSGYEQYF.

This clonotype occurred once. The J gene is TRBJ2-3, the V gene TRBV10-3; a weak D match, TRBD2 (7 bases). CDR3 length: 16 residues. Germline V gene data show CDR1 as ENHRY and CDR2 as SYGVKD. The V end was cut by 8 bases, the J end by 0 bases, with 18 bases between. The CDR3 loop reads CAIGGGSLPSTDTQYF. The CDR3 DNA reads TGTGCCATCGGGGGGGGCTCCCTACCTAGCACAGATACGCAGTATTTT.

There are a few counts of this clonotype. This chain joins TRBV6-1 and TRBJ1-2, with D hard to call. CDR1 and CDR2 from the germline V gene are MNHNS and SASEGT. The CDR3 extends over 14 amino acids. Trimming left V 4 bases short and J 3 bases short, with 12 bases between. CDR3 in amino acids: CASSGLDGHYGYTF. For the CDR3, the DNA is TGTGCCAGCAGTGGGTTAGACGGACACTATGGCTACACCTTC.

This clonotype was counted only a few times. The chain links TRBV12-3 or TRBV12-4 to TRBJ2-3, with TRBD2 identical over 13 bases. V shed 9 bases, J shed 6 bases, and the junction held 3 bases outside the gene matches. CDR3 length: 13 amino acids. The CDR3 nucleotides read TGTGCCAGTACGACTAGCGGGGGGGATACGCAGTATTTT. Protein product: CASTTSGGDTQYF.

The chain couples TRBV4-2 to TRBJ2-1; TRBD2 might be the D (6 bases). Germline V gene sequence: CDR1 LGHNA, CDR2 YNFKEQ. With 0 bases removed from V and 6 bases from J, the gap between germline ends came to 12 bases. CDR3 length: 15 residues. The CDR3 bases are TGTGCCAGCAGCCAAGATTGGCTAGCGATCAATGAGCAGTTCTTC. As protein: CASSQDWLAINEQFF.

The genes are TRBV12-3 or TRBV12-4 and TRBJ1-2; D is unresolved. The CDR3 consists of 15 residues. The ends were cut back, 2 bases at V and 4 bases at J, with 14 bases in the middle. CDR3 coding DNA: TGTGCCAGCAGTTTACGGGCCAGCCGGGGCTATGGCTACACCTTC. It translates to CASSLRASRGYGYTF.

Many counts were recorded for this clonotype. V is TRBV6-1 and J is TRBJ2-3; TRBD2 matches 9 bases. Losses at the gene ends were 4 bases for V and 0 bases for J; bases not matched to a gene: 2. CDR3 length: 15 amino acids. Germline CDR1 reads MNHNS; CDR2 reads SASEGT. The CDR3 sequence is CASSGTSASTDTQYF. CDR3 coding DNA: TGTGCCAGCAGTGGGACTAGCGCTAGCACAGATACGCAGTATTTT.